The 20 T cell receptor beta chains listed next were all sequenced from one sample in a study of blood T cells in healthy people across ages. Using a J-beta primer mix together with a sample-barcoded 5' primer, a second PCR was run for about 6 to 11 cycles. Using its own MiXCR run on the 5' RACE reads, TCRdb lists one record per CDR3 protein. The sample has 650,000 to 1,000,000 distinct CDR3 sequences; about half are singletons. Sequencing input: blood. The receptors derive from a man aged 80 or over in good health.

The V and J genes are TRBV20-1 and TRBJ1-1, with D hard to call. Germline CDR1 reads DFQATT; CDR2 reads SNEGSKA (reference sequence). The CDR3 runs to 16 residues. The V end was cut by 5 bases, the J end by 3 bases, with 22 bases between. CDR3 coding DNA: TGCAGTGCTTACACACTCGGACTTATCACGGACACTGAAGCTTTCTTT. It translates to CSAYTLGLITDTEAFF.

The sample holds a few counts of this clonotype. V gene TRBV5-1 combines with J gene TRBJ2-5; D perhaps matches TRBD2 (6 bases). Between the trimmed V and J ends, which lost 0 bases and 5 bases, there was a span of 17 bases. This CDR3 is built from 16 residues. The V gene's germline CDR1 is SGHRS and CDR2 YFSETQ. CDR3 residues: CASSLEMSREVETQYF. For the CDR3, the DNA is TGCGCCAGCAGCTTGGAAATGTCCAGGGAGGTTGAGACCCAGTACTTC.

This clonotype was picked up a small number of times. A much more abundant neighbour one base away suggests this may be a read error. This chain joins TRBV29-1 and TRBJ2-7; possibly TRBD2 for D (5 bases). Germline V gene sequence: CDR1 SQVTM, CDR2 ANQGSEA. This CDR3 is 13 amino acids long. Trimming removed 3 bases from V and 7 bases from J, with 16 bases in between. The CDR3 here is CSVDGVGVGEQYF. As DNA, the CDR3 is TGCAGCGTTGACGGGGTGGGAGTGGGTGAGCAGTACTTC.

The J gene is TRBJ2-5, the V gene TRBV5-1; 9 bases map to TRBD1. The DNA matches TRBJ2-7 better at its end, which makes the J call doubtful. The CDR3 has 14 residues. In germline, CDR1 is SGHRS, CDR2 YFSETQ. In DNA, the CDR3 is TGCGCCAGCAGCCAGGACAGGGGATTGGACGAGCAGTACTTC. Its protein product is CASSQDRGLDEQYF.

This clonotype has a count of ten or more. The chain recombines TRBV12-3 or TRBV12-4 with TRBJ2-6, with TRBD1 identical over 7 bases. The CDR3 contains 17 residues. Trimming removed 1 base from V and 6 bases from J; junction bases left unmatched: 9. The CDR3 coding sequence is TGTGCCAGCAGTTTAGGACAGGGAACTCTGGAGGCCAACGTCCTGACTTTC. Its translation is CASSLGQGTLEANVLTF.

Turning to this clonotype: The CDR3 does not end in the conserved phenylalanine or tryptophan, so this is likely a read error. The chain combines TRBV20-1 with TRBJ2-1; TRBD2 agrees at 8 bases. Germline V gene lookup returns CDR1 DFQATT and CDR2 SNEGSKA (reference sequence). The length of the CDR3 is 13 residues. Trimming cost V 3 bases and J 9 bases; bases outside gene matches: 7. The CDR3 sequence is CSASGRAAGEQFS. In nucleotides, the CDR3 is TGCAGTGCTAGCGGGAGGGCGGCTGGTGAGCAGTTCTCC.

The chain uses TRBV7-6 and TRBJ2-1; D call uncertain. Deletions cut 5 bases from V and 4 bases from J, with 12 bases between. Germline CDR1 reads SGHVS; CDR2 reads FNYEAQ. This CDR3 contains 14 residues. This CDR3 reads CASSPSRKYNEQFF. CDR3 bases: TGTGCCAGCAGCCCATCCCGAAAGTACAATGAGCAGTTCTTC.

The sample holds one count of this clonotype. The chain is built from TRBV5-1 and TRBJ2-3, with D possibly matching TRBD1 (6 bases). Germline CDR1 reads SGHRS; CDR2 reads YFSETQ. V was clipped by 1 base and J by 1 base, with 10 bases between them. This CDR3 contains 15 residues. CDR3 in amino acids: CASSLRRQGTDTQYF. DNA for the CDR3: TGCGCCAGCAGCTTGCGGAGACAGGGCACAGATACGCAGTATTTT.

Only a few counts were recorded for this clonotype. The V call is TRBV24-1, the J call TRBJ2-5, with D possibly TRBD1 on 5 matching bases. This CDR3 region has 13 residues. CDR1 and CDR2 (germline): KGHDR, SFDVKD. Trimming removed 4 bases at V and 4 bases at J, with 9 bases between. The CDR3 here is CATSDHQGETQYF. DNA of the CDR3: TGTGCCACCAGTGACCACCAGGGAGAGACCCAGTACTTC.

This clonotype was found a few times. The chain joins TRBV7-9 to TRBJ1-5, with 7 nucleotides matching TRBD1. Germline assignment: CDR1 SEHNR and CDR2 FQNEAQ (reference sequence). This CDR3 spans 14 amino acids. After removal of 5 bases from V and 2 bases from J, the junction contained 3 bases not matched to a gene. The DNA for the CDR3 is TGTGCCAGCAGCGAAGGACAGGGCAATCAGCCCCAGCATTTT. Its protein product is CASSEGQGNQPQHF.

The CDR3 loop reads CASSPQPLLSSGNTIYF. CDR3 sequence (DNA): TGTGCCAGCAGCCCCCAACCACTACTGAGCTCTGGAAACACCATATATTTT. V is TRBV7-2 and J is TRBJ1-3; unclear D gene. Germline V gene data show CDR1 as SGHTA and CDR2 as FQGNSA. CDR3 size: 17 residues. V shed 5 bases and J shed 0 bases, with 17 bases lying between them.

The genes are TRBV27 and TRBJ2-6; 8 nucleotides line up with TRBD1. CDR1 is MNHEY and CDR2 is SMNVEV in the germline V gene (reference sequence). The CDR3 runs 14 residues. V lost 3 bases and J lost 9; bases outside the gene matches: 4. The CDR3 region has the DNA TGTGCCAGCAGTTTTGTGGACAGGGACAACGTCCTGACTTTC. Amino acids: CASSFVDRDNVLTF.

This clonotype was seen a few times. The chain employs TRBV7-2 and TRBJ2-1, with D tentatively TRBD1 or TRBD2 (5 bases each). CDR1 SGHTA and CDR2 FQGNSA come from the germline V gene. This CDR3 contains 15 residues. Trimming took 5 bases from V and 8 from J, leaving 19 bases between them. The CDR3 loop reads CASSPRDPQTDEQFF. CDR3 DNA: TGTGCCAGCAGCCCCAGGGACCCCCAAACCGATGAGCAGTTCTTC.

The rearrangement joins TRBV7-8 to TRBJ2-7, with 8 bases aligning to TRBD2. CDR1 is SGHVS and CDR2 is FQNEAQ in the germline V gene. CDR3 length: 15 amino acids. The V gene end was trimmed by 8 bases and the J gene end by 7 bases; junction bases not matched to a gene: 16. CDR3 residues: CASLSSGNSYNEQYF. The CDR3 coding sequence is TGTGCCAGCCTGAGTAGCGGGAACTCCTACAATGAGCAGTACTTC.

The chain combines TRBV12-3 or TRBV12-4 with TRBJ2-7; weak D call: TRBD1 (6 bases). V lost 5 bases to trimming and J lost 4 bases, with 12 bases between them. There are 13 residues in the CDR3. The CDR3 loop is CASSPAGVYEQYF. Written as DNA, the CDR3 is TGTGCCAGCAGTCCGGCAGGGGTTTACGAGCAGTACTTC.

This clonotype was observed a handful of times. The chain uses TRBV20-1 and TRBJ1-1; maybe TRBD1 (5 bases). CDR1 DFQATT and CDR2 SNEGSKA come from the germline V gene (reference sequence). The germline V and J ends were trimmed by 3 bases and 2 bases, with 16 bases remaining between them. The CDR3 has 15 amino acids. The chain's CDR3 is CSASYGREVNTEAFF. The DNA of the CDR3 is TGCAGTGCTAGCTACGGCAGGGAGGTTAACACTGAAGCTTTCTTT.

This chain uses TRBV6-5 with TRBJ1-6; D gene unclear. Trimming took off 2 bases at V and 5 bases at J, with 10 bases between the two ends. This CDR3 spans 15 amino acids. Germline V CDR1 and CDR2: MNHEY, SVGAGI. The CDR3, as DNA: TGTGCCAGCAGTTACGTCGGGGTCCATAATTCACCCCTCCACTTT. Its translation: CASSYVGVHNSPLHF.

This clonotype was observed at least ten times. V and J are TRBV29-1 and TRBJ2-7; D ambiguous. V was shortened by 7 bases and J by 4 bases, with 11 bases between the two germline ends. Germline loops: CDR1 SQVTM, CDR2 ANQGSEA. This CDR3 contains 11 residues. CDR3 in amino acids: CSGGNGYEQYF. The CDR3 nucleotides are TGCAGCGGTGGGAACGGGTACGAGCAGTACTTC.

This clonotype was found a few times. V usage is TRBV6-2 or TRBV6-3 and J usage is TRBJ2-1; D is ambiguous. Germline V gene lookup returns CDR1 MNHEY and CDR2 SVGEGT. Deletions cut 9 bases from V and 0 bases from J, with 12 bases between. This CDR3 has 14 residues. The CDR3: CASGRRSSYNEQFF. CDR3 nucleotides: TGTGCCAGTGGCCGTCGGAGCTCCTACAATGAGCAGTTCTTC.

To note about this clonotype: This may come from a read error, since a much larger clone is one base off. This sequence joins TRBV20-1 and TRBJ2-7; weak D call: TRBD2 (6 bases). Germline V gene data show CDR1 as DFQATT and CDR2 as SNEGSKA (reference sequence). The V and J ends lost 2 bases and 0 bases respectively, with 8 bases between them. This CDR3 region has 13 residues. The DNA for the CDR3 is TGCAGTGCTAGACGGGGGTCCTCCTACGAGCAGTACTTC. It codes for CSARRGSSYEQYF.